This is a list of T cell receptor beta chains from one sample in a study of radiotherapy plus CTLA-4 blockade in lung cancer. Sequenced by immunoSEQ multiplex PCR; TCRdb stores in-frame clones only, minus some. The sample consists of around 100,000 clones, 70% to 85% of them appearing once. Sequences were derived from peripheral blood, sampled from a patient treated with radiotherapy plus ipilimumab. The receptors originated from a human donor with non-small cell lung cancer that progressed on radiotherapy plus ipilimumab. Some clones in this sample may be carry-over from other donors' samples. The CDR3 runs from the conserved cysteine through the conserved F or W. D genes are given only for firm matches. Size tells how often a clone was seen (once, few, many) or the class of an expanded clone, and some rows leave it out.

CDR3 protein	CDR3 DNA	J gene	D gene	clone size	V gene
CASSLGHLNTEAFF	TGTGCCAGCTCACTTGGACACTTGAACACTGAAGCTTTCTTT	TRBJ1-1	.	.	TRBV18
CASSAATNTEAFF	TGCGCCAGCAGCGCGGCTACGAACACTGAAGCTTTCTTT	TRBJ1-1	.	.	TRBV5-1
CASSRVGLDEQFF	TGTGCCAGCAGCCGGGTAGGGCTGGATGAGCAGTTCTTC	TRBJ2-1	.	.	TRBV14
CASRLRASDVGELFF	TGTGCCAGCAGACTCCGGGCCTCAGATGTCGGGGAGCTGTTTTTT	TRBJ2-2	.	.	TRBV6-6
CASSFDSVNEQFF	TGTGCCAGCAGTTTCGACAGCGTCAATGAGCAGTTCTTC	TRBJ2-1	.	few	TRBV7-3
CASSPDQGAINEQYF	TGTGCCAGCTCACCCGATCAGGGGGCTATCAACGAGCAGTACTTC	TRBJ2-7	TRBD1	.	TRBV18
CASSLQGVDGYTF	TGCGCCAGCAGCCTACAGGGGGTAGATGGCTACACCTTC	TRBJ1-2	TRBD1	.	TRBV5-1
CASSRYSGGPQETQYF	TGTGCCAGCAGCCGCTACAGCGGGGGGCCTCAAGAGACCCAGTACTTC	TRBJ2-5	TRBD2	few	TRBV7-8
CASSQTTPPLNYGYTF	TGCGCCAGCAGCCAAACGACACCACCCTTGAACTATGGCTACACCTTC	TRBJ1-2	.	.	TRBV4-3
CASSLYSGVPLEQFF	TGTGCCAGCAGCTTATATAGCGGGGTCCCCCTGGAGCAGTTCTTC	TRBJ2-1	TRBD2	.	TRBV5-4
CASSFLSTGGSEKLFF	TGTGCCAGCAGCTTCCTTTCGACAGGTGGGAGTGAAAAACTGTTTTTT	TRBJ1-4	.	.	TRBV9
CASSSSGGANEQFF	TGTGCCAGCAGCTCTAGCGGGGGGGCTAATGAGCAGTTCTTC	TRBJ2-1	TRBD2	few	TRBV5-6
CASILPEKLFF	TGTGCCAGCATATTACCGGAAAAACTGTTTTTT	TRBJ1-4	.	.	TRBV2
CASSRPGTADTQYF	TGTGCCAGCAGTCGTCCCGGGACAGCAGATACGCAGTATTTT	TRBJ2-3	TRBD1	.	TRBV6-5
CASSEEGTFNTDTQYF	TGTGCCAGCAGTGAGGAGGGGACCTTTAACACAGATACGCAGTATTTT	TRBJ2-3	.	.	TRBV2
CASSANTGELFF	TGTGCCAGCAGCGCGAACACCGGGGAGCTGTTTTTT	TRBJ2-2	.	.	TRBV9
CSATRADTQYF	TGCAGTGCTACGAGGGCAGATACGCAGTATTTT	TRBJ2-3	.	.	TRBV20-1
CASSLFGPGTGSGNTIYF	TGCGCCAGCAGCTTGTTTGGGCCCGGGACAGGTTCTGGAAACACCATATATTTT	TRBJ1-3	TRBD1	.	TRBV5-1
CASSSGTGGNTDTQYF	TGCGCCAGCAGCTCCGGGACAGGGGGAAACACAGATACGCAGTATTTT	TRBJ2-3	TRBD1	.	TRBV5-1
CASSLTANTEAFF	TGTGCCAGCAGCTTAACCGCGAACACTGAAGCTTTCTTT	TRBJ1-1	.	.	TRBV7-3
CATSRDPGETQYF	TGTGCCACCAGCAGAGATCCGGGAGAGACCCAGTACTTC	TRBJ2-5	.	.	TRBV15
CASSLGRGSNQPQHF	TGTGCCAGTAGCCTTGGGCGGGGGAGCAATCAGCCCCAGCATTTT	TRBJ1-5	.	.	TRBV19
CASRSNGRETQYF	TGTGCCAGTAGATCAAATGGGCGAGAGACCCAGTACTTC	TRBJ2-5	.	once	TRBV19
CASSIRRNYGYTF	TGTGCCAGTAGTATCCGGCGGAACTATGGCTACACCTTC	TRBJ1-2	.	.	TRBV19
CASSIWVETQYF	TGTGCCAGCAGTATCTGGGTTGAGACCCAGTACTTC	TRBJ2-5	.	.	TRBV2
CASSEGPGINEQFF	TGTGCCAGCAGTGAGGGTCCCGGGATCAATGAGCAGTTCTTC	TRBJ2-1	.	.	TRBV2
CASRTRSGGTRGTGELFF	TGTGCCAGTAGGACCCGAAGCGGGGGGACTCGAGGCACCGGGGAGCTGTTTTTT	TRBJ2-2	TRBD2	.	TRBV19
CATTDRLYGYTF	TGTGCCACGACGGACAGACTCTATGGCTACACCTTC	TRBJ1-2	.	.	TRBV11-1
CASSYLRGWETQYF	TGTGCCAGCAGTTATCTCAGGGGATGGGAGACCCAGTACTTC	TRBJ2-5	.	.	TRBV6-6
CASSLSPWTGGEQYF	TGTGCTAGCAGCTTATCTCCCTGGACAGGGGGGGAGCAGTACTTC	TRBJ2-7	TRBD1	once	TRBV7-7
CASSEAFQPNTEAFF	TGTGCCAGCAGTGAAGCGTTTCAGCCGAACACTGAAGCTTTCTTT	TRBJ1-1	.	.	TRBV2
CASSYSSDGNSPLHF	TGTGCCAGCAGTTACTCCTCGGACGGTAATTCACCCCTCCACTTT	TRBJ1-6	.	few	TRBV6-5
CAWSPDRGTSGELFF	TGTGCCTGGAGTCCTGACAGGGGGACTTCCGGGGAGCTGTTTTTT	TRBJ2-2	TRBD1	.	TRBV30
CASSHPTRGTEAFF	TGCGCCAGCAGCCACCCAACCCGGGGCACTGAAGCTTTCTTT	TRBJ1-1	.	.	TRBV4-3
CASSSRRTGGYGYTF	TGTGCCAGCAGCTCCCGGAGGACAGGGGGCTATGGCTACACCTTC	TRBJ1-2	TRBD1	.	TRBV13
CASSTQGANYGYTF	TGCGCCAGCAGCACACAGGGGGCGAACTATGGCTACACCTTC	TRBJ1-2	TRBD1	.	TRBV5-1
CASSLQGRIYEQYF	TGTGCCAGCAGCTTACAGGGGCGGATCTACGAGCAGTACTTC	TRBJ2-7	.	few	TRBV7-9
CASSFRGVSTDTQYF	TGCGCCAGCAGCTTCCGAGGAGTAAGCACAGATACGCAGTATTTT	TRBJ2-3	.	.	TRBV5-1
CASSLRQGTYEQYF	TGCGCCAGCAGCTTGAGACAGGGTACCTACGAGCAGTACTTC	TRBJ2-7	TRBD1	.	TRBV5-1
CASSLSFPVTGFLETQYF	TGCGCCAGCAGCTTGAGCTTCCCTGTTACAGGGTTCTTGGAGACCCAGTACTTC	TRBJ2-5	.	.	TRBV5-1
CASSLLVGAAGSYNEQFF	TGCGCCAGCAGCTTGCTCGTGGGGGCCGCCGGCTCCTACAATGAGCAGTTCTTC	TRBJ2-1	.	.	TRBV5-1
CASSWGGGVSNQPQHF	TGTGCCAGCAGTTGGGGGGGAGGGGTTAGCAATCAGCCCCAGCATTTT	TRBJ1-5	.	.	TRBV27
CATSTLRDVDQPQHF	TGTGCCACCAGCACTCTTAGGGACGTCGATCAGCCCCAGCATTTT	TRBJ1-5	.	.	TRBV15
CSVDKQGTYEQYF	TGCAGCGTTGATAAGCAGGGAACCTACGAGCAGTACTTC	TRBJ2-7	.	.	TRBV29-1
CASSPTGNYNEQFF	TGTGCCAGCAGCCCGACAGGTAACTACAATGAGCAGTTCTTC	TRBJ2-1	.	.	TRBV9
CASSRSGTGLEKLFF	TGTGCCAGCAGCCGCTCCGGGACAGGGTTAGAAAAACTGTTTTTT	TRBJ1-4	TRBD1	.	TRBV7-9
CASSPNSGVHTDTQYF	TGTGCCAGCAGCCCAAACTCGGGGGTACACACAGATACGCAGTATTTT	TRBJ2-3	.	.	TRBV7-3
CAIFGPGLAGNEQYF	TGTGCCATCTTTGGTCCGGGACTAGCGGGGAACGAGCAGTACTTC	TRBJ2-7	TRBD2	.	TRBV10-3
CASSLEGRGAETQYF	TGCGCCAGCAGCTTGGAAGGCAGGGGGGCGGAGACCCAGTACTTC	TRBJ2-5	.	.	TRBV5-1
CASSTGQGVTGELFF	TGTGCCAGTAGCACGGGACAGGGGGTCACCGGGGAGCTGTTTTTT	TRBJ2-2	TRBD1	.	TRBV19
CASSGPGGGAGETQYF	TGTGCCAGCAGCGGACCCGGCGGGGGGGCCGGAGAGACCCAGTACTTC	TRBJ2-5	TRBD2	.	TRBV11-3
CASSLGQTGPQHF	TGTGCCAGCAGCTTAGGACAAACAGGGCCCCAGCATTTT	TRBJ1-5	.	.	TRBV7-9
CASSSTHTGGETQYF	TGTGCCAGCAGCTCAACCCACACAGGGGGAGAGACCCAGTACTTC	TRBJ2-5	TRBD1	.	TRBV5-4
CASNLTPGGNEKLFF	TGTGCCAGCAATTTAACCCCGGGGGGTAATGAAAAACTGTTTTTT	TRBJ1-4	.	.	TRBV7-9
CASSLWVSREKLFF	TGTGCCAGCAGCTTGTGGGTGTCAAGGGAAAAACTGTTTTTT	TRBJ1-4	.	.	TRBV5-5
CASSLRDRAPEAFF	TGTGCCAGCAGCCTCCGGGACAGGGCACCTGAAGCTTTCTTT	TRBJ1-1	TRBD1	.	TRBV7-2
CASSPVYQETQYF	TGTGCCAGCAGCCCAGTTTACCAAGAGACCCAGTACTTC	TRBJ2-5	.	.	TRBV7-8
CASSSTLRGGSNEKLFF	TGCGCCAGCAGCTCTACCCTTAGGGGGGGGAGTAATGAAAAACTGTTTTTT	TRBJ1-4	.	few	TRBV5-1
CASSLGTGTGDNEQFF	TGCGCCAGCAGCTTGGGGACCGGGACTGGGGACAATGAGCAGTTCTTC	TRBJ2-1	.	.	TRBV5-1
CASSLWAFNYGYTF	TGTGCCAGCAGCTTATGGGCGTTCAACTATGGCTACACCTTC	TRBJ1-2	.	.	TRBV28